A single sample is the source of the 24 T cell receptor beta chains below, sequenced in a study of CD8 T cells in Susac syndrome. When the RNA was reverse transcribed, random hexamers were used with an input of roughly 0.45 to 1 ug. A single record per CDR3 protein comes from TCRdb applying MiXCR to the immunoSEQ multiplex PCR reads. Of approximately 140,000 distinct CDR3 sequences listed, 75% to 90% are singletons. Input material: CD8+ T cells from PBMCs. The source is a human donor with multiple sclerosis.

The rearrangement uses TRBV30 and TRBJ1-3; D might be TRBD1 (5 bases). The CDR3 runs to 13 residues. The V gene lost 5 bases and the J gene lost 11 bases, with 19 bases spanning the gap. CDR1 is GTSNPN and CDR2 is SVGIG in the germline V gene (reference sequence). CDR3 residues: CAWSVVQGDAIYF. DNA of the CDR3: TGTGCCTGGTCGGTTGTTCAGGGTGACGCCATATATTTT.

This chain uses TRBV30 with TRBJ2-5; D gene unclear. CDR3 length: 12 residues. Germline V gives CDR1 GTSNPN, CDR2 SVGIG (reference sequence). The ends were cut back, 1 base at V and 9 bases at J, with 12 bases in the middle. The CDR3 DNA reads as TGTGCCTGGAGTGAAACGGAGTTTTCCCAGTACTTC. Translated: CAWSETEFSQYF.

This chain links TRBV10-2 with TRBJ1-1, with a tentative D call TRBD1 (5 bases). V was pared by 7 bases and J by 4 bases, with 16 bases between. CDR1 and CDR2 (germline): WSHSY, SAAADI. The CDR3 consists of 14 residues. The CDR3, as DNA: TGCGCCAGCAAAGTGGGGGGAATGTCCACTGAAGCTTTCTTT. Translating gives CASKVGGMSTEAFF.

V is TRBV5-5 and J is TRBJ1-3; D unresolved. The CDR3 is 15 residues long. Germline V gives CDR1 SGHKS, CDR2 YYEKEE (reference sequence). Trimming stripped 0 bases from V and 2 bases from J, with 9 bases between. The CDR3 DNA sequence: TGTGCCAGCAGCTTGGACAGCGCTCCTGGAAACACCATATATTTT. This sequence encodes CASSLDSAPGNTIYF. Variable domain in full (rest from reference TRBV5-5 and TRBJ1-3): DAGVTQSPTHLIKTRGQQVTLRCSPISGHKSVSWYQQVLGQGPQFIFQYYEKEERGRGNFPDRFSARQFPNYSSELNVNALLLGDSALYLCASSLDSAPGNTIYFGEGSWLTVV.

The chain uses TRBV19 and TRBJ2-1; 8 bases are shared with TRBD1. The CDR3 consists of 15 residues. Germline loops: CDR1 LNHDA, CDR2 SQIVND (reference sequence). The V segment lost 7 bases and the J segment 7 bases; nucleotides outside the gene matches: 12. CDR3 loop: CASTLWAGGGNEQFF. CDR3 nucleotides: TGTGCCAGTACCCTTTGGGCAGGGGGCGGGAATGAGCAGTTCTTC.

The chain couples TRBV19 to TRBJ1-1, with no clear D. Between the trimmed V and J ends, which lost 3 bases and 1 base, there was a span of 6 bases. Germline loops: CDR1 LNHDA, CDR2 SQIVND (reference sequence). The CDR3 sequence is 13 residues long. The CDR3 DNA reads TGTGCCAGTAGTATCCGACAGAACACTGAAGCTTTCTTT. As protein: CASSIRQNTEAFF.

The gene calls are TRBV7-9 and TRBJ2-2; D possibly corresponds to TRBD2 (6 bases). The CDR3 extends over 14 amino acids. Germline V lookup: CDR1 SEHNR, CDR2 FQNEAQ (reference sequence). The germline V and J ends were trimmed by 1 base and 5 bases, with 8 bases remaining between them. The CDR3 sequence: CASSLDRGTGELFF. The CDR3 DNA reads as TGTGCCAGCAGCTTAGATCGGGGGACCGGGGAGCTGTTTTTT.

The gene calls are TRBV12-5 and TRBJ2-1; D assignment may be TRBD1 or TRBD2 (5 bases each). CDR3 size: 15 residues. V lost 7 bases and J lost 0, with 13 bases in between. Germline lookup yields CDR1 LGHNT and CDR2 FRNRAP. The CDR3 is CASALGETSYNEQFF. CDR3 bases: TGTGCTAGTGCCTTAGGGGAGACCTCCTACAATGAGCAGTTCTTC.

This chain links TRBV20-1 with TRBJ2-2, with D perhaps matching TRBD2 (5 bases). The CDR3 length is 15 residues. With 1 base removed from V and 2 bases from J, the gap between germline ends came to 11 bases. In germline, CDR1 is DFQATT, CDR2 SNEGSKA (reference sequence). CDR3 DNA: TGCAGTGCTAGAGTGGACGGGAAAAACACCGGGGAGCTGTTTTTT. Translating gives CSARVDGKNTGELFF.

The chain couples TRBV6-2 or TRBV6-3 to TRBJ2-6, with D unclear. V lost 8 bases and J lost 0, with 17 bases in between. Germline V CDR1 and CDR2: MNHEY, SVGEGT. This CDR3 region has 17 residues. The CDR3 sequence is CASDGVRTLSGANVLTF. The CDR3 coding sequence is TGTGCCAGCGATGGGGTTCGAACCCTCTCTGGGGCCAACGTCCTGACTTTC.

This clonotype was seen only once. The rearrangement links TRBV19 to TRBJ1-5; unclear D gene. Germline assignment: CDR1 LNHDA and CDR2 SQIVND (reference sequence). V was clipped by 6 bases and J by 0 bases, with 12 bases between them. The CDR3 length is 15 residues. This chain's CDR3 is CASSDLRDSNQPQHF. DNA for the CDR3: TGTGCCAGTAGCGATCTCCGGGATAGCAATCAGCCCCAGCATTTT.

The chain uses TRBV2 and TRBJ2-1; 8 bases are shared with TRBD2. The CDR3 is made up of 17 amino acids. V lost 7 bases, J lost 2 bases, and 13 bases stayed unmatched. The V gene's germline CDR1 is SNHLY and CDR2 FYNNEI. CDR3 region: CASTPRDVAGTYNEQFF. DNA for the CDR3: TGTGCCAGCACCCCTAGAGATGTAGCGGGGACCTACAATGAGCAGTTCTTC.

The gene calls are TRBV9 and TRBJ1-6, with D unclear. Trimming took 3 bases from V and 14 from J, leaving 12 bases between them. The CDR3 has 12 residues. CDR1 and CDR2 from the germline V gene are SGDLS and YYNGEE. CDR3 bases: TGTGCCAGCAGCGCCCGGGGAGGGTCCCTCCACTTT. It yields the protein CASSARGGSLHF. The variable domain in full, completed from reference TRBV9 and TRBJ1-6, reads DSGVTQTPKHLITATGQRVTLRCSPRSGDLSVYWYQQSLDQGLQFLIQYYNGEERAKGNILERFSAQQFPDLHSELNLSSLELGDSALYFCASSARGGSLHFGNGTRLTVT.

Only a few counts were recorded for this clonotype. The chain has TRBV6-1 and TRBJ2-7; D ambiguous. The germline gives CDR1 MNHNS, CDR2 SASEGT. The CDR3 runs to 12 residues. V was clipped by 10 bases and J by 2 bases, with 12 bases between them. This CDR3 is CATAAGPYEQYF. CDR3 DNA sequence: TGTGCCACTGCCGCCGGACCCTACGAGCAGTACTTC.

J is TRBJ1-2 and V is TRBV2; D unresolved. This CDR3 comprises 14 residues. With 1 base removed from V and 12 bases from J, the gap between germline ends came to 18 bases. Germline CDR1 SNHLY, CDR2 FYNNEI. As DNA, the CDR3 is TGTGCCAGCAGTGAAGAAGCGGCCAAGCCCGATGACACCTTC. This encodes CASSEEAAKPDDTF.

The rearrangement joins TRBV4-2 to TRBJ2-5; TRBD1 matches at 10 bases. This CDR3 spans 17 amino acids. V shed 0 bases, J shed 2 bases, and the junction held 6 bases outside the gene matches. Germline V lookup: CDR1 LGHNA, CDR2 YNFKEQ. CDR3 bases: TGTGCCAGCAGCCAAGATCTCGGACAGGGGGAGCAAGAGACCCAGTACTTC. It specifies CASSQDLGQGEQETQYF.

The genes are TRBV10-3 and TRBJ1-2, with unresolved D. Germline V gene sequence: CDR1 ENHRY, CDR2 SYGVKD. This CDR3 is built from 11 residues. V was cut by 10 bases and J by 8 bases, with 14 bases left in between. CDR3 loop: CATDWAGGYTF. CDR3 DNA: TGTGCCACCGACTGGGCTGGGGGCTACACCTTC.

The CDR3 loop reads CSAYRVNTEAFF. DNA of the CDR3: TGCAGCGCTTATAGGGTGAACACTGAAGCTTTCTTT. The chain combines TRBV29-1 with TRBJ1-1; D unclear. The CDR3 covers 12 residues. Trimming removed 7 bases at V and 0 bases at J, with 9 bases between. The V gene's germline CDR1 is SQVTM and CDR2 ANQGSEA.

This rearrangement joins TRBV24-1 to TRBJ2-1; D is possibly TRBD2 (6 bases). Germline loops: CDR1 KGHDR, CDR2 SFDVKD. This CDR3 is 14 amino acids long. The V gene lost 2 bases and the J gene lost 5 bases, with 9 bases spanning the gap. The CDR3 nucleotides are TGTGCCACCAGTGATTCCGGAGGGGACAATGAGCAGTTCTTC. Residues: CATSDSGGDNEQFF.

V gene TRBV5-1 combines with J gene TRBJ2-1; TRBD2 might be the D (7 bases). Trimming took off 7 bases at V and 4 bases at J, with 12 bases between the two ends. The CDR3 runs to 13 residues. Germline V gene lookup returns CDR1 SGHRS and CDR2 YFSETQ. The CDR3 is CASRGAGYNEQFF. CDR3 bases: TGCGCCAGCCGGGGGGCGGGGTACAATGAGCAGTTCTTC.

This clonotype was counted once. CDR3 in amino acids: CSAPLGLRGSEQYF. The CDR3 nucleotides read TGCAGTGCCCCCCTGGGATTACGTGGGTCCGAGCAGTACTTC. J is TRBJ2-7 and V is TRBV20-1; D ambiguous. Trimming stripped 6 bases from V and 6 bases from J, with 21 bases between. The CDR3 runs to 14 residues. Germline values: CDR1 DFQATT, CDR2 SNEGSKA (reference sequence).

CDR3 DNA sequence: TGTGCCAGCAGTTTATCCAGGGGCGATAACGGGGAGCTGTTTTTT. Its protein is CASSLSRGDNGELFF. This chain connects TRBV27 to TRBJ2-2; the D gene is possibly TRBD1 (6 bases). Trimming took off 0 bases at V and 7 bases at J, with 12 bases between the two ends. This CDR3 region has 15 residues. Germline V CDR1 and CDR2: MNHEY, SMNVEV (reference sequence).

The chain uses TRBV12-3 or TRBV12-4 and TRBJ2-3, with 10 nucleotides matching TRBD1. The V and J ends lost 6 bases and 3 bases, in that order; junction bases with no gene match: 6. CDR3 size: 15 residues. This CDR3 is CASRLGTGETDTQYF. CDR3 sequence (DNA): TGTGCCAGCAGGCTGGGGACAGGGGAAACAGATACGCAGTATTTT.

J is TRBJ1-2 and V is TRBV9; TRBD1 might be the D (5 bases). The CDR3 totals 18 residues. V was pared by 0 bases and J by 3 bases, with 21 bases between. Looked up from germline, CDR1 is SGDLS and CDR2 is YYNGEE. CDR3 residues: CASSVGSWGHSRDYGYTF. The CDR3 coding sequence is TGTGCCAGCAGCGTAGGCAGTTGGGGCCACTCCAGGGACTATGGCTACACCTTC.